The 21 T cell receptor beta chains below were found in one sample sequenced in a study of blood T cell repertoires in COVID-19. Sequencing was performed with immunoSEQ multiplex PCR; in TCRdb, only in-frame clones are kept and a portion is missing. The sample includes around 100,000 clones, 85% of them seen just once. Sequenced sample: peripheral blood. These receptors were collected from a human donor in a cohort sampled during active COVID-19.

The chain combines TRBV6-1 with TRBJ1-5; D call uncertain. The CDR3 runs 16 residues. Germline CDR1 MNHNS, CDR2 SASEGT. Trimming removed 1 base at V and 0 bases at J, with 10 bases between. CDR3 DNA: TGTGCCAGCAGTGAAGGGGCAGTGTATAGCAATCAGCCCCAGCATTTT. Translation: CASSEGAVYSNQPQHF.

CDR3 bases: TGTGCCAGCAGCTCGCCCCGGGGACAGGGGGCAGGGAGCACTGAAGCTTTCTTT. As protein: CASSSPRGQGAGSTEAFF. This chain uses TRBV5-8 with TRBJ1-1; 12 bases fit TRBD1. V dropped 3 bases and J dropped 4; count of bases not matched to a gene: 13. Germline values: CDR1 SGHTS, CDR2 YDEGEE. CDR3 length equals 18 residues.

The CDR3 loop reads CASSLYSSGGYNEQFF. CDR3 nucleotide sequence: TGTGCCAGCAGCTTATATTCTAGCGGGGGCTACAATGAGCAGTTCTTC. The chain links TRBV7-3 to TRBJ2-1, with 10 bases identical to TRBD2. The length of the CDR3 is 16 residues. With V trimmed by 2 bases and J by 3 bases, 4 bases remained unmatched. Per germline, CDR1 SGHTA and CDR2 FQGTGA.

J is TRBJ2-7 and V is TRBV19, with TRBD1 identical over 9 bases. J gave up 5 bases and V 5 bases, and 16 bases lay outside the gene matches. The CDR3 spans 17 residues. From germline, CDR1 is LNHDA and CDR2 SQIVND (reference sequence). In DNA, the CDR3 is TGTGCCAGTAGTGGGGACAGGGATGGTCACAGGTACGACGAGCAGTACTTC. Its translation is CASSGDRDGHRYDEQYF.

V usage is TRBV6-5 and J usage is TRBJ1-4, with a weak D call TRBD1 (5 bases). The CDR3 extends over 14 amino acids. Germline V gene lookup returns CDR1 MNHEY and CDR2 SVGAGI. Trimming stripped 6 bases from V and 3 bases from J, with 11 bases between. The CDR3 loop is CASSYRGANEKLFF. The DNA for the CDR3 is TGTGCCAGCAGCTACCGGGGGGCTAATGAAAAACTGTTTTTT.

V is TRBV4-3 and J is TRBJ2-2; no reliable D call. V dropped 0 bases and J dropped 4 bases, with 3 bases sitting between them. The CDR3 contains 13 residues. From germline, CDR1 is LGHNA and CDR2 YSLEER. CDR3 protein: CASSQDFTGELFF. The CDR3, as DNA: TGCGCCAGCAGCCAAGACTTCACCGGGGAGCTGTTTTTT.

The CDR3 coding sequence is TGTGCCAGCAGCTTCATACTAAGCGGGGGGCGAGATGAGCAGTTCTTC. Residues: CASSFILSGGRDEQFF. The chain carries TRBV7-8 and TRBJ2-1; 9 bases fit TRBD2. The CDR3 contains 16 residues. With V trimmed by 3 bases and J by 8 bases, 11 bases remained unmatched. Per the germline V gene, CDR1 is SGHVS and CDR2 is FQNEAQ.

The rearrangement uses TRBV9 and TRBJ2-1; weak D call: TRBD2 (5 bases). There are 14 residues in the CDR3. In germline, CDR1 is SGDLS, CDR2 YYNGEE. Deletions cut 2 bases from V and 0 bases from J, with 6 bases between. The CDR3 reads CASSVGSSYNEQFF. The CDR3 DNA sequence: TGTGCCAGCAGCGTGGGGAGCTCCTACAATGAGCAGTTCTTC.

The rearrangement joins TRBV29-1 to TRBJ2-3; D remains ambiguous. CDR3 length: 13 residues. Germline V lookup: CDR1 SQVTM, CDR2 ANQGSEA. V lost 0 bases, J lost 5 bases, and 9 bases lay in between. The CDR3 bases are TGCAGCGTTGAAGATCCGGCGGTAGATACGCAGTATTTT. This sequence encodes CSVEDPAVDTQYF.

The chain combines TRBV24-1 with TRBJ2-3; D possibly corresponds to TRBD1 (6 bases). The CDR3 has 16 amino acids. Germline values: CDR1 KGHDR, CDR2 SFDVKD. V lost 9 bases, J lost 6 bases, and 24 bases lay in between. CDR3 region: CATGRRGIAGRDTQYF. CDR3 nucleotide sequence: TGTGCCACCGGCCGTAGGGGGATTGCCGGTCGGGATACGCAGTATTTT.

This chain joins TRBV4-3 and TRBJ2-1; 8 bases match TRBD2. Looked up from germline, CDR1 is LGHNA and CDR2 is YSLEER. The trim removed 1 base at V and 7 bases at J, leaving 6 bases unmatched. The CDR3 has 15 residues. Here the CDR3 DNA reads TGCGCCAGCAGCCAAGTGTCGGGGGGGCCGAATGAGCAGTTCTTC. Its protein is CASSQVSGGPNEQFF.

This clone came up a few times. The rearrangement joins TRBV30 to TRBJ1-1; no clear D. The V gene's germline CDR1 is GTSNPN and CDR2 SVGIG (reference sequence). This CDR3 contains 9 residues. Trimming removed 2 bases at V and 10 bases at J, with 5 bases between. CDR3 sequence reads: CAWSPGAFF. The CDR3 bases are TGTGCCTGGAGTCCGGGAGCTTTCTTT.

The V and J genes are TRBV7-9 and TRBJ2-7; 15 positions match TRBD2. V dropped 4 bases and J dropped 2; count of bases not matched to a gene: 6. Germline V CDR1 and CDR2: SEHNR, FQNEAQ (reference sequence). This CDR3 region has 17 residues. CDR3 residues: CASSSGLAGGSPYEQYF. CDR3 nucleotides: TGTGCCAGCAGCTCGGGACTAGCGGGGGGCTCCCCCTACGAGCAGTACTTC.

The genes are TRBV18 and TRBJ1-1, with D tentatively TRBD1 (5 bases). With 2 bases removed from V and 4 bases from J, the gap between germline ends came to 20 bases. The CDR3 spans 17 residues. Germline loops: CDR1 KGHSH, CDR2 LQKENI. The CDR3 loop is CASSPSTMNSRGTEAFF. CDR3 sequence (DNA): TGTGCCAGCTCACCATCTACCATGAACAGTAGGGGCACTGAAGCTTTCTTT. Drawing the rest from reference TRBV18 and TRBJ1-1, the complete variable domain is NAGVMQNPRHLVRRRGQEARLRCSPMKGHSHVYWYRQLPEEGLKFMVYLQKENIIDESGMPKERFSAEFPKEGPSILRIQQVVRGDSAAYFCASSPSTMNSRGTEAFFGQGTRLTVV.

V usage is TRBV5-5 and J usage is TRBJ1-4; D is possibly TRBD1 (5 bases). In germline, CDR1 is SGHKS, CDR2 YYEKEE (reference sequence). There are 15 residues in the CDR3. V was pared by 0 bases and J by 9 bases, with 15 bases between. CDR3 in DNA: TGTGCCAGCAGCTTGGGGACAACCCAGATTCAAAAACTGTTTTTT. This codes for CASSLGTTQIQKLFF.

V usage is TRBV4-2 and J usage is TRBJ1-4, with 11 bases identical to TRBD1. CDR3 length: 17 amino acids. The trim removed 5 bases at V and 3 bases at J, leaving 8 bases unmatched. From germline, CDR1 is LGHNA and CDR2 YNFKEQ. CDR3 residues: CASSSRTGGGSNEKLFF. CDR3 DNA: TGTGCCAGCAGCTCCCGGACAGGGGGCGGATCTAATGAAAAACTGTTTTTT.

The CDR3 DNA follows: TGTGCCATCGCGGGGGCAGATACGCAGTATTTT. Translating it yields CAIAGADTQYF. The V call is TRBV10-3, the J call TRBJ2-3, with 7 bases lining up with TRBD2. This CDR3 is built from 11 residues. Germline V gene data show CDR1 as ENHRY and CDR2 as SYGVKD. After removal of 8 bases from V and 4 bases from J, the junction contained 0 bases not matched to a gene.

The V and J genes are TRBV6-4 and TRBJ1-6; D call uncertain. Germline loops: CDR1 MRHNA, CDR2 SNTAGT. V lost 3 bases to trimming and J lost 10 bases, with 10 bases between them. There are 13 residues in the CDR3. The CDR3 DNA reads as TGTGCCAGCAGTGAGGAGGGTTCCTCACCCCTCCACTTT. This encodes CASSEEGSSPLHF.

CDR3 sequence reads: CASSAGQGITEAFF. The CDR3 DNA follows: TGTGCCAGCAGCGCCGGACAGGGCATCACTGAAGCTTTCTTT. V and J are TRBV11-1 and TRBJ1-1; TRBD1 matches 8 bases. Trimming at V came to 5 bases and at J to 4 bases, leaving 6 bases not matched to a gene. Germline-derived CDR1 and CDR2 are SGHAT and FQDESV (reference sequence). This CDR3 has 14 residues.

V usage is TRBV2 and J usage is TRBJ2-7, with D unresolved. V was pared by 3 bases and J by 3 bases, with 9 bases between. This CDR3 comprises 13 residues. Germline CDR1 SNHLY, CDR2 FYNNEI. For the CDR3, the DNA is TGTGCCAGCAGTGACTCCGGTCTCTACGAGCAGTACTTC. It yields the protein CASSDSGLYEQYF. The full variable domain, in which reference TRBV2 and TRBJ2-7 provide the parts outside the CDR3, is EPEVTQTPSHQVTQMGQEVILRCVPISNHLYFYWYRQILGQKVEFLVSFYNNEISEKSEIFDDQFSVERPDGSNFTLKIRSTKLEDSAMYFCASSDSGLYEQYFGPGTRLTVT.

The V and J genes are TRBV11-3 and TRBJ2-7; tentatively, D is TRBD1 (6 bases). Germline loops: CDR1 SGHNT, CDR2 YENEEA. CDR3 length: 14 residues. Trimming left V 1 base short and J 0 bases short, with 7 bases between. CDR3 bases: TGTGCCAGCAGCTTAGCAGGGGACTCCTACGAGCAGTACTTC. This gives the protein CASSLAGDSYEQYF.